One sample yielded the 20 T cell receptor beta chains listed below, sequenced in a study of cytomegalovirus exposure and HLA in healthy donors. Both 60 Vbeta primers and 13 Jbeta primers went into the PCR. Assay used: immunoSEQ multiplex PCR; TCRdb lists only in-frame clones, some missing. The sample shows around 160,000 clones, roughly four fifths of them seen only once. The specimen sequenced was PBMCs. The source of these receptors is a male donor in good health and CMV-seropositive.

The chain has TRBV15 and TRBJ2-6, with 7 positions matching TRBD2. CDR1 and CDR2 (germline): LNHNV, YYDKDF (reference sequence). Trimming took 6 bases from V and 0 from J; bases not matched to a gene: 20. This CDR3 is built from 21 residues. The CDR3 bases are TGTGCCACCAGGGGGGGAGGGAGCGGAGAAGGGGCCTTCTCTGGGGCCAACGTCCTGACTTTC. Translating gives CATRGGGSGEGAFSGANVLTF.

This rearrangement joins TRBV7-2 to TRBJ2-1; the match to TRBD2 covers 12 bases. This CDR3 is 15 amino acids long. The V gene end was trimmed by 6 bases and the J gene end by 0 bases; junction bases not matched to a gene: 0. The V gene's germline CDR1 is SGHTA and CDR2 FQGNSA. This CDR3 is CASRLAGGSYNEQFF. For the CDR3, the DNA is TGTGCCAGCAGACTAGCGGGAGGCTCCTACAATGAGCAGTTCTTC.

This rearrangement joins TRBV5-1 to TRBJ2-5; no clear D. This CDR3 has 12 amino acids. The germline V gene encodes CDR1 SGHRS and CDR2 YFSETQ. V was cut by 3 bases and J by 5 bases, with 8 bases left in between. DNA for the CDR3: TGCGCCAGCAGCTCGCTTCAGGAGACCCAGTACTTC. Its translation: CASSSLQETQYF.

The DNA for the CDR3 is TGTGCCAGCAGACCATCTGGTCTCGGGGGAAGCTACGAGCAGTACTTC. It specifies CASRPSGLGGSYEQYF. The rearrangement links TRBV7-2 to TRBJ2-7, with D perhaps TRBD2 (6 bases). The ends were cut back, 6 bases at V and 3 bases at J, with 21 bases in the middle. The CDR3 contains 16 residues. CDR1 is SGHTA, CDR2 FQGNSA, per germline.

The chain uses TRBV4-1 and TRBJ1-2, with TRBD1 identical over 7 bases. Germline V CDR1 and CDR2: MGHRA, YSYEKL. The CDR3 is made up of 14 amino acids. Germline trimming cut 4 bases from V and 1 base from J; bases unmatched to any gene: 3. CDR3 DNA: TGCGCCAGCAGCCTACAGGGGCTTAACTATGGCTACACCTTC. It yields the protein CASSLQGLNYGYTF.

The CDR3, as DNA: TGTGCCAGCATCGGACAGGGGGTTTTCGAGCAGTACTTC. Its translation is CASIGQGVFEQYF. V and J are TRBV2 and TRBJ2-5; 10 bases match TRBD1. The J call could be wrong; TRBJ2-7 is a better fit for the DNA end. This CDR3 has 13 residues. Germline values: CDR1 SNHLY, CDR2 FYNNEI.

This clone was seen only a few times. The identical CDR3 is also encoded by other nucleotide sequences in the sample. The chain has TRBV11-2 and TRBJ1-5; D uncertain. Trimming pared 0 bases from V and 1 base from J, leaving 10 bases between. Germline assignment: CDR1 SGHAT and CDR2 FQNNGV. CDR3 length equals 16 residues. This chain's CDR3 is CASSLDGQISNQPQHF. CDR3 nucleotide sequence: TGTGCCAGCAGCTTAGATGGGCAGATAAGCAATCAGCCCCAGCATTTT.

This clone was counted only a few times. The V and J genes are TRBV15 and TRBJ1-1; weak D call: TRBD1 (5 bases). V gave up 4 bases and J gave up 1 base, with 10 bases separating them. Germline V CDR1 and CDR2: LNHNV, YYDKDF (reference sequence). This CDR3 has 14 amino acids. DNA for the CDR3: TGTGCCACCAGCACCATTGACAGGAACACTGAAGCTTTCTTT. Its translation is CATSTIDRNTEAFF.

This clone showed up just once. The chain recombines TRBV7-2 with TRBJ2-1; D possibly corresponds to TRBD1 (5 bases). The CDR3 runs to 16 residues. Deletions cut 2 bases from V and 4 bases from J, with 15 bases between. Germline loops: CDR1 SGHTA, CDR2 FQGNSA. CDR3 in amino acids: CASSLPRGAGYNEQFF. The CDR3 DNA is TGTGCCAGCAGCTTACCCCGAGGAGCAGGGTACAATGAGCAGTTCTTC.

This clone was found once. The gene calls are TRBV7-7 and TRBJ2-7, with TRBD1 matching over 10 bases. Germline V gene data show CDR1 as SSHAT and CDR2 as FNYEAQ (reference sequence). The CDR3 extends over 14 amino acids. Losses at the gene ends were 5 bases for V and 4 bases for J; bases not matched to a gene: 5. CDR3 in amino acids: CASSPGTGVYEQYF. The CDR3 bases are TGTGCCAGCAGCCCCGGGACAGGGGTTTACGAGCAGTACTTC.

V gene TRBV29-1 combines with J gene TRBJ2-7; TRBD1 might be the D (5 bases). Trimming took off 7 bases at V and 5 bases at J, with 15 bases between the two ends. From germline, CDR1 is SQVTM and CDR2 ANQGSEA. This CDR3 has 12 amino acids. CDR3 amino acids: CSDEKGCDEQYF. The CDR3, as DNA: TGCAGCGACGAGAAGGGGTGCGACGAGCAGTACTTC.

CDR3 sequence reads: CASSEVGGSSYNSPLHF. The CDR3 nucleotides read TGTGCCAGCAGTGAAGTTGGAGGGAGCTCCTATAATTCACCCCTCCACTTT. The chain has TRBV2 and TRBJ1-6; D gene unclear. The germline V gene encodes CDR1 SNHLY and CDR2 FYNNEI. V was cut by 1 base and J by 0 bases, with 10 bases left in between. This CDR3 has 17 amino acids.

The chain combines TRBV6-5 with TRBJ2-3; the D gene is possibly TRBD2 (6 bases). This CDR3 comprises 15 residues. The V gene's germline CDR1 is MNHEY and CDR2 SVGAGI. The V end was cut by 6 bases, the J end by 2 bases, with 15 bases between. The CDR3 DNA reads as TGTGCCAGCAGAGGGGACTCTGACTACACAGATACGCAGTATTTT. Its translation is CASRGDSDYTDTQYF.

The chain recombines TRBV5-1 with TRBJ1-4, with a possible D match to TRBD1 (5 bases). V was clipped by 4 bases and J by 8 bases, with 15 bases between them. Germline V CDR1 and CDR2: SGHRS, YFSETQ. The CDR3 contains 14 residues. CDR3 bases: TGCGCCAGCAGCCTCTCGGGGGTAGACGAAAAACTGTTTTTT. This codes for CASSLSGVDEKLFF.

The rearrangement joins TRBV6-5 to TRBJ1-5; D gene uncertain. Between the trimmed V and J ends, which lost 6 bases and 4 bases, there was a span of 10 bases. From germline, CDR1 is MNHEY and CDR2 SVGAGI. There are 13 residues in the CDR3. Here the CDR3 DNA reads TGTGCCAGCAGACCCCCAGGTAATCAGCCCCAGCATTTT. Protein sequence: CASRPPGNQPQHF.

The gene calls are TRBV30 and TRBJ2-1; 9 nucleotides align to TRBD1. The CDR3 contains 11 residues. Germline assignment: CDR1 GTSNPN and CDR2 SVGIG (reference sequence). J was trimmed by 8 bases and V by 8 bases; bases with no gene match: 4. CDR3 DNA sequence: TGTGCCCGGGGACAGGGCTATGAGCAGTTCTTC. Translated, it gives CARGQGYEQFF.

The V and J genes are TRBV4-1 and TRBJ2-1; 12 bases fit TRBD1. In germline, CDR1 is MGHRA, CDR2 YSYEKL. The V segment lost 4 bases and the J segment 1 base; nucleotides outside the gene matches: 8. CDR3 length equals 18 residues. CDR3 sequence reads: CASSPGTGGAESYNEQFF. The CDR3 nucleotides read TGCGCCAGCAGCCCCGGGACAGGGGGCGCGGAATCCTACAATGAGCAGTTCTTC.

The J gene is TRBJ2-3, the V gene TRBV5-1; TRBD2 agrees at 7 bases. This CDR3 is built from 16 residues. V was clipped by 3 bases and J by 0 bases; unmatched bases: 7. Germline V gene sequence: CDR1 SGHRS, CDR2 YFSETQ. CDR3 loop: CASSSASGASTDTQYF. The CDR3 coding sequence is TGCGCCAGCAGCTCAGCTAGCGGTGCTAGCACAGATACGCAGTATTTT. The complete variable domain, with remaining parts taken from reference TRBV5-1 and TRBJ2-3, reads KAGVTQTPRYLIKTRGQQVTLSCSPISGHRSVSWYQQTPGQGLQFLFEYFSETQRNKGNFPGRFSGRQFSNSRSEMNVSTLELGDSALYLCASSSASGASTDTQYFGPGTRLTVL.

The chain employs TRBV5-8 and TRBJ1-1; TRBD1 is a possible D gene (6 bases). The CDR3 sequence is 15 residues long. V lost 0 bases and J lost 5, with 14 bases in between. The germline V gene has CDR1 SGHTS and CDR2 YDEGEE. The CDR3 loop is CASSLVAGARTEAFF. The CDR3 DNA reads TGTGCCAGCAGCTTGGTAGCGGGGGCGCGAACTGAAGCTTTCTTT.

This chain uses TRBV7-8 with TRBJ2-1, with D possibly matching TRBD1 (5 bases). This CDR3 is 15 amino acids long. The V and J ends lost 5 bases and 10 bases respectively, with 21 bases between them. CDR1 is SGHVS and CDR2 is FQNEAQ in the germline V gene. The CDR3 region is CASSISRASKGEQFF. As DNA, the CDR3 is TGTGCCAGCAGCATAAGTAGGGCTTCCAAGGGGGAGCAGTTCTTC.